These 15 T cell receptor beta chains were sequenced from one sample in a study of CD8 T cells in Susac syndrome. With random hexamers, reverse transcription was performed on about 0.45 to 1 ug of RNA. TCRdb used MiXCR to reprocess the immunoSEQ multiplex PCR reads, holding one entry per CDR3 protein. Among about 120,000 distinct CDR3 sequences listed, roughly 90% were seen once. The specimen was CD8+ T cells from PBMCs. The receptor source for this set is a human donor in good health.

The chain carries TRBV20-1 and TRBJ2-1, with D possibly called TRBD1 or TRBD2 (6 bases each). Trimming took 3 bases from V and 3 from J, leaving 12 bases between them. Per germline, CDR1 DFQATT and CDR2 SNEGSKA (reference sequence). This CDR3 spans 14 amino acids. CDR3 region: CSASYGGDYNEQFF. In DNA, the CDR3 is TGCAGTGCTAGTTACGGGGGCGACTACAATGAGCAGTTCTTC.

The J gene is TRBJ2-7, the V gene TRBV12-3 or TRBV12-4, with D maybe TRBD2 (6 bases). The CDR3 loop spans 12 amino acids. Trimming took 6 bases from V and 3 from J, leaving 9 bases between them. CDR3 DNA sequence: TGTGCCAGCAGCCGGGGACTCTACGAGCAGTACTTC. Translating gives CASSRGLYEQYF.

The chain employs TRBV29-1 and TRBJ2-1; TRBD2 matches 8 bases. CDR3 length equals 14 residues. The V segment lost 5 bases and the J segment 11 bases; nucleotides outside the gene matches: 14. Per the germline V gene, CDR1 is SQVTM and CDR2 is ANQGSEA. The CDR3 sequence: CSVQGQLAADQQFF. The CDR3, as DNA: TGCAGCGTTCAAGGACAACTAGCGGCAGACCAGCAGTTCTTC.

The chain links TRBV6-5 to TRBJ2-7; D might be TRBD1 (6 bases). V lost 6 bases to trimming and J lost 2 bases, with 11 bases between them. The germline gives CDR1 MNHEY, CDR2 SVGAGI. This CDR3 spans 13 amino acids. The CDR3 sequence: CASRGDTTYEQYF. Written as DNA, the CDR3 is TGTGCCAGCAGGGGGGACACCACCTACGAGCAGTACTTC.

The chain has TRBV7-9 and TRBJ2-7; D perhaps matches TRBD1 (5 bases). V lost 5 bases and J 0 bases, leaving 14 bases between the germline ends. This CDR3 spans 15 amino acids. Germline-derived CDR1 and CDR2 are SEHNR and FQNEAQ (reference sequence). CDR3 in DNA: TGTGCCAGCAGCACTTCCGACAGTCTCTCCTACGAGCAGTACTTC. Encoded protein: CASSTSDSLSYEQYF.

The table lists this clonotype with a count of one. The chain joins TRBV12-3 or TRBV12-4 to TRBJ1-1; D unclear. The CDR3 is 13 residues long. The V and J ends lost 2 bases and 7 bases respectively, with 11 bases between them. The CDR3 loop is CASSLNQQGEAFF. CDR3 coding DNA: TGTGCCAGCAGTTTAAACCAGCAAGGTGAAGCTTTCTTT.

The rearrangement links TRBV18 to TRBJ2-2; weak D call: TRBD1 (5 bases). This CDR3 contains 15 residues. V gave up 3 bases and J gave up 2 bases, with 10 bases separating them. Germline lookup yields CDR1 KGHSH and CDR2 LQKENI. CDR3 coding DNA: TGTGCCAGCTCACCTGGGGCAGGAAACACCGGGGAGCTGTTTTTT. Translation gives CASSPGAGNTGELFF.

CDR3 nucleotides: TGTGCCAGCATGAGGGGACGGACAGATACGCAGTATTTT. Amino acids: CASMRGRTDTQYF. The chain uses TRBV6-2 or TRBV6-3 and TRBJ2-3; D could derive from TRBD1 or TRBD2 (5 bases each). Trimming took 7 bases from V and 3 from J, leaving 11 bases between them. The CDR3 spans 13 residues. Looked up from germline, CDR1 is MNHEY and CDR2 is SVGEGT.

This chain connects TRBV19 to TRBJ1-1; D is unclear. V lost 5 bases and J 2 bases, leaving 6 bases between the germline ends. CDR3 length equals 12 residues. Looked up from germline, CDR1 is LNHDA and CDR2 is SQIVND (reference sequence). This CDR3 reads CASSRANTEAFF. The CDR3 DNA sequence: TGTGCCAGTAGTCGTGCAAACACTGAAGCTTTCTTT.

This chain links TRBV19 with TRBJ2-2, with 7 bases lining up with TRBD2. The V and J ends lost 10 bases and 1 base, in that order; junction bases with no gene match: 9. The CDR3 is 15 residues long. From germline, CDR1 is LNHDA and CDR2 SQIVND (reference sequence). The DNA for the CDR3 is TGTGCCACCTCTTCGGGAGGCCGGAACACCGGGGAGCTGTTTTTT. This gives the protein CATSSGGRNTGELFF.

V usage is TRBV7-9 and J usage is TRBJ1-2, with D perhaps matching TRBD1 (5 bases). Looked up from germline, CDR1 is SEHNR and CDR2 is FQNEAQ (reference sequence). CDR3 length: 13 amino acids. The CDR3 DNA reads as TGTGCGCAGCCCGGGGACTTTTTCTATGGCTACACCTTC. This codes for CAQPGDFFYGYTF.

This chain links TRBV7-8 with TRBJ2-1; 10 nucleotides align to TRBD2. The CDR3 length is 15 residues. Looked up from germline, CDR1 is SGHVS and CDR2 is FQNEAQ. The V and J ends lost 1 base and 6 bases, in that order; junction bases with no gene match: 3. In nucleotides, the CDR3 is TGTGCCAGCAGCTTAGGGGGACTAGCGTCCAATGAGCAGTTCTTC. This encodes CASSLGGLASNEQFF. Variable domain in full (rest from reference TRBV7-8 and TRBJ2-1): GAGVSQSPRYKVAKRGQDVALRCDPISGHVSLFWYQQALGQGPEFLTYFQNEAQLDKSGLPSDRFFAERPEGSVSTLKIQRTQQEDSAVYLCASSLGGLASNEQFFGPGTRLTVL.

The V and J genes are TRBV3-1 and TRBJ1-1; D is undetermined. Per the germline V gene, CDR1 is LGHDT and CDR2 is YNNKEL (reference sequence). Trimming pared 5 bases from V and 12 bases from J, leaving 16 bases between. The CDR3 totals 12 residues. In nucleotides, the CDR3 is TGTGCCAGCAGCAAAGCGGGCCGGGCTCCTTTCTTT. Protein product: CASSKAGRAPFF.

V usage is TRBV20-1 and J usage is TRBJ2-7; 10 bases are a match to TRBD2. Germline lookup yields CDR1 DFQATT and CDR2 SNEGSKA (reference sequence). V shed 2 bases, J shed 2 bases, and the junction held 3 bases outside the gene matches. This CDR3 contains 14 residues. Written as DNA, the CDR3 is TGCAGTGCTAGAACTAGCGGGGTGGCCTACGAGCAGTACTTC. Its protein is CSARTSGVAYEQYF.

The gene calls are TRBV5-1 and TRBJ2-7; 10 positions agree with TRBD1. This CDR3 has 16 residues. Germline V gene sequence: CDR1 SGHRS, CDR2 YFSETQ. V dropped 4 bases and J dropped 0; count of bases not matched to a gene: 7. CDR3 in amino acids: CASSRTGGSLSYEQYF. CDR3 nucleotides: TGCGCCAGCAGCCGGACAGGGGGATCCCTCTCCTACGAGCAGTACTTC.